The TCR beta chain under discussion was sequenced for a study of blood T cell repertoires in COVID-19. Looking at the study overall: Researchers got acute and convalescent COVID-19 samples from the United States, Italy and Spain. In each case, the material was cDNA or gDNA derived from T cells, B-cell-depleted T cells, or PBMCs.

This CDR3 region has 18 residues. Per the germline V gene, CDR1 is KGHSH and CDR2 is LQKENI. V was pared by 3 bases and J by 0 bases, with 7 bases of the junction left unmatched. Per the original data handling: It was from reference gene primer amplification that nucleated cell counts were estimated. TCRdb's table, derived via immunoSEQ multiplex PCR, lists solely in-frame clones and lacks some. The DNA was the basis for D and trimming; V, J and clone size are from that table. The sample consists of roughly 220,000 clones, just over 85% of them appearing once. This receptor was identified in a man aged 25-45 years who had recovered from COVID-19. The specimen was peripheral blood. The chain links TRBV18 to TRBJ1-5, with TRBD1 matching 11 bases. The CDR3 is CASSPSGQGGYSNQPQHF. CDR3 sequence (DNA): TGTGCCAGCTCACCTTCGGGACAGGGGGGCTATAGCAATCAGCCCCAGCATTTT.